Sequencing of this T cell receptor beta chain was carried out in a study of blood T cell repertoires in COVID-19. Data came from immunoSEQ multiplex PCR; TCRdb stores just in-frame clones and leaves some out. The sample has about 170,000 clones, about 85% seen once. Germline assignment: CDR1 LNHDA and CDR2 SQIVND (reference sequence). Unmatched junction bases numbered 6, after V lost 3 bases and J lost 4 bases. CDR3 size: 16 residues. This clonotype was sampled from a human donor with acute or convalescent COVID-19. The donor label of this sample is uncertain. The sequenced material came from peripheral blood. V is TRBV19 and J is TRBJ2-6, with 7 nucleotides matching TRBD1. DNA of the CDR3: TGTGCCAGTAGTATGGTCAGGGGGTCCGGGGCCAACGTCCTGACTTTC. It encodes CASSMVRGSGANVLTF. The entire variable domain, with the rest obtained from reference TRBV19 and TRBJ2-6, is as follows: DGGITQSPKYLFRKEGQNVTLSCEQNLNHDAMYWYRQDPGQGLRLIYYSQIVNDFQKGDIAEGYSVSREKKESFPLTVTSAQKNPTAFYLCASSMVRGSGANVLTFGAGSRLTVL.